One T cell receptor (beta chain) is described in this entry. The source of the sample is a study of blood T cell repertoires in COVID-19. Study as a whole: Specimens from acute and convalescent COVID-19 originated in the United States, Italy and Spain. T cells, B-cell-depleted T cells, or PBMCs supplied cDNA or gDNA.

The V gene end was trimmed by 6 bases and the J gene end by 4 bases; junction bases not matched to a gene: 1. The CDR3 length is 13 residues. From germline, CDR1 is MNHEY and CDR2 SVGAGI. Seattle cases were enrolled at active infection and followed longitudinally. Under the authors' procedure: Scientists estimated how many nucleated cells there were by amplifying reference gene primers. The repertoire was sequenced with immunoSEQ multiplex PCR; TCRdb's copy has only in-frame clones and lacks some. D and trimming come from the DNA, and the V and J calls and clone size come from that table. The table lists 350,000 to 500,000 clones, about 87% of them singletons, with 0.7% to 1% in the top ten.

This sequence was found in a man aged 18 to 35 with COVID-19, enrolled during active disease. Sequencing input: peripheral blood. This chain uses TRBV6-5 with TRBJ2-7; 12 bases are shared with TRBD2. As DNA, the CDR3 is TGTGCCAGCAGGGGGACTAGCGGGTACGAGCAGTACTTC. This translates into CASRGTSGYEQYF.